Listed below are T cell receptor beta chains from one sample, sequenced in a study of CD8+ T cells in alopecia areata. Libraries were prepared by immunoSEQ multiplex PCR; TCRdb keeps only in-frame clonotypes and omits some of them. The sample holds approximately 160,000 clones, around three fifths seen once. The material was CD4+ T cells sorted from blood, obtained at week 24, from a patient treated with tofacitinib. These receptors were obtained from a human donor with alopecia areata. CDR3s include the opening cysteine and the closing phenylalanine or tryptophan. D genes are given only for firm matches. Rows may omit the clone size; those that give it use once, few, many or a size class.

j_gene	d_gene	v_gene	abundance	CDR3aa	CDR3nt
TRBJ2-5	TRBD1	TRBV10-3	.	CAISAAGGPYQETQYF	TGTGCCATCAGTGCCGCAGGGGGCCCGTACCAAGAGACCCAGTACTTC
TRBJ1-5	.	TRBV7-3	.	CASSSLRGQPQHF	TGTGCCAGCAGTTCTCTTAGAGGACAGCCCCAGCATTTT
TRBJ1-5	TRBD1	TRBV7-2	.	CASSLQGAGSNQPQHF	TGTGCCAGCAGCTTGCAGGGGGCGGGTAGCAATCAGCCCCAGCATTTT
TRBJ2-7	.	TRBV25-1	few	CASSKRGDRSVEQYF	TGTGCCAGCTCCAAGAGGGGGGACCGTTCGGTCGAGCAGTACTTC
TRBJ2-7	.	TRBV4-2	.	CASSQEWSSSSYEQYF	TGTGCCAGCAGCCAGGAATGGAGTTCCTCCTCCTACGAGCAGTACTTC
TRBJ2-7	TRBD1	TRBV29-1	.	CSAGQANYYEQYF	TGCAGCGCCGGACAGGCTAACTACTACGAGCAGTACTTC
TRBJ1-2	.	TRBV2	once	CASWAAGVGYTF	TGTGCCAGCTGGGCCGCAGGGGTCGGCTACACCTTC
TRBJ2-5	.	TRBV28	many	CASNSAGGRETQYF	TGTGCCAGCAATTCTGCTGGGGGCAGAGAGACCCAGTACTTC
TRBJ1-1	.	TRBV6-6	.	CASQPRGLNTEAFF	TGTGCCAGCCAACCACGAGGGTTGAACACTGAAGCTTTCTTT
TRBJ1-1	.	TRBV11-2	.	CASSPPGFPTEAFF	TGTGCCAGCAGCCCACCGGGGTTCCCAACTGAAGCTTTCTTT
TRBJ1-2	.	TRBV30	once	CAWSVQFRGVDYGYTF	TGTGCCTGGAGTGTACAGTTCCGCGGGGTCGACTATGGCTACACCTTC
TRBJ1-5	.	TRBV4-1	.	CASSQVFRDQPQHF	TGCGCCAGCAGCCAAGTTTTCAGGGATCAGCCCCAGCATTTT
TRBJ1-1	.	TRBV7-8	.	CASRRGAWNTEAFF	TGTGCCAGCCGGAGGGGGGCCTGGAACACTGAAGCTTTCTTT
TRBJ2-1	TRBD1	TRBV29-1	.	CSAGQGGNEQFF	TGCAGCGCTGGACAGGGGGGGAATGAGCAGTTCTTC
TRBJ1-6	.	TRBV27	once	CASSFIRAAMVTGNSPLHF	TGTGCCAGCAGTTTCATCCGGGCCGCGATGGTTACTGGTAATTCACCCCTCCACTTT
TRBJ1-5	TRBD1	TRBV15	.	CATSRGGQLTPNQPQHF	TGTGCCACCAGCAGAGGGGGACAGCTAACCCCAAATCAGCCCCAGCATTTT
TRBJ1-3	.	TRBV2	few	CASSAPPVGNTIYF	TGTGCCAGCAGTGCTCCTCCCGTTGGAAACACCATATATTTT
TRBJ1-1	TRBD1	TRBV25-1	once	CASKGTGKNTEAFF	TGTGCCAGCAAGGGGACAGGGAAGAACACTGAAGCTTTCTTT
TRBJ2-5	TRBD2	TRBV29-1	.	CSVEPTSGGRGETQYF	TGCAGCGTGGAACCGACTAGCGGGGGTAGAGGAGAGACCCAGTACTTC
TRBJ1-1	.	TRBV29-1	.	CSVEGRLNTEAFF	TGCAGCGTTGAAGGTCGTCTGAACACTGAAGCTTTCTTT
TRBJ2-3	TRBD2	TRBV15	few	CATSHGGGIGDTQYF	TGTGCCACCAGCCACGGCGGGGGGATCGGAGATACGCAGTATTTT
TRBJ2-3	TRBD2	TRBV29-1	.	CSVQIAGITDTQYF	TGCAGCGTTCAGATAGCGGGTATCACAGATACGCAGTATTTT
TRBJ2-1	TRBD2	TRBV5-1	.	CASSDTSGGFNEQFF	TGCGCCAGCAGCGATACTAGCGGGGGGTTCAATGAGCAGTTCTTC
TRBJ2-7	TRBD1	TRBV7-2	few	CASSSDRVSSYEQYF	TGTGCCAGCAGCTCGGACAGGGTTAGCTCCTACGAGCAGTACTTC
TRBJ2-7	.	TRBV7-2	.	CASTDPGRTSSYEQYF	TGTGCCAGCACCGATCCCGGCAGAACATCCTCCTACGAGCAGTACTTC
TRBJ2-5	.	TRBV12-5	few	CASGLGMETQYF	TGTGCTAGTGGTTTGGGCATGGAGACCCAGTACTTC
TRBJ2-1	.	TRBV2	.	CASKGYEGEQFF	TGTGCCAGCAAAGGGTATGAGGGTGAGCAGTTCTTC
TRBJ1-1	.	TRBV5-1	few	CASSWEAMNTEAFF	TGCGCCAGCAGCTGGGAGGCCATGAACACTGAAGCTTTCTTT
TRBJ1-1	.	TRBV29-1	.	CSVIAQQLTEAFF	TGCAGCGTAATCGCGCAACAGTTAACTGAAGCTTTCTTT
TRBJ1-1	.	TRBV30	.	CAWSRTRETEAFF	TGTGCCTGGAGCAGAACCAGGGAAACTGAAGCTTTCTTT
TRBJ1-2	TRBD1	TRBV29-1	.	CSVDFWRTGNGYTF	TGCAGCGTTGATTTCTGGCGGACAGGGAATGGCTACACCTTC
TRBJ2-7	.	TRBV2	.	CASTVLYEQYF	TGTGCCAGCACGGTACTTTACGAGCAGTACTTC
TRBJ1-5	.	TRBV30	few	CAWSEQGQPQHF	TGTGCCTGGAGTGAGCAGGGCCAGCCCCAGCATTTT
TRBJ1-4	.	TRBV20-1	.	CSARDEKLFF	TGCAGTGCTAGAGATGAAAAACTGTTTTTT
TRBJ2-2	.	TRBV9	.	CASSVGGVGTGELFF	TGTGCCAGCAGCGTGGGCGGAGTTGGGACCGGGGAGCTGTTTTTT
TRBJ1-5	TRBD1	TRBV28	.	CASSSTDRGGNQPQHF	TGTGCCAGCAGTTCTACGGACAGGGGCGGCAATCAGCCCCAGCATTTT
TRBJ2-3	.	TRBV14	few	CASSQAWGADTQYF	TGTGCCAGCAGCCAGGCTTGGGGTGCAGATACGCAGTATTTT
TRBJ1-1	.	TRBV29-1	.	CSVSRPSPEAFF	TGCAGCGTTTCACGGCCCAGTCCTGAAGCTTTCTTT
TRBJ1-4	TRBD1	TRBV4-2	.	CASSGGQGKEKLFF	TGTGCCAGCAGCGGCGGACAGGGCAAAGAAAAACTGTTTTTT
TRBJ2-7	TRBD1	TRBV7-8	.	CASSLDSPGGLSYEQYF	TGTGCCAGCAGCTTAGATAGCCCAGGGGGCCTCTCCTACGAGCAGTACTTC
TRBJ1-5	TRBD1	TRBV6-1	.	CASSTGTGGAQPQHF	TGTGCCAGCAGCACCGGGACAGGGGGCGCCCAGCCCCAGCATTTT
TRBJ2-5	.	TRBV29-1	.	CSVRTHRLPEAVEAETQYF	TGCAGCGTAAGAACCCACCGGTTGCCAGAAGCCGTTGAAGCGGAGACCCAGTACTTC
TRBJ1-1	.	TRBV29-1	.	CSAVDGTEAFF	TGCAGCGCTGTAGACGGGACTGAAGCTTTCTTT
TRBJ2-1	.	TRBV2	.	CASSDRATYNEQFF	TGTGCCAGCAGTGACAGGGCCACCTACAATGAGCAGTTCTTC
TRBJ2-7	TRBD2	TRBV29-1	few	CSVDLGRGGYEQYF	TGCAGCGTTGATCTAGGCCGGGGGGGCTACGAGCAGTACTTC
TRBJ2-3	TRBD2	TRBV30	few	CAWSLAGVQYF	TGTGCCTGGAGTCTAGCGGGGGTGCAGTATTTT
TRBJ2-5	TRBD2	TRBV5-6	.	CASSFYGGTYQETQYF	TGTGCCAGCAGCTTTTACGGGGGGACGTACCAAGAGACCCAGTACTTC
TRBJ1-6	.	TRBV30	.	CAWRGIQGYNSPLHF	TGTGCCTGGAGAGGAATCCAGGGTTATAATTCACCCCTCCACTTT
TRBJ1-5	TRBD1	TRBV29-1	.	CSVQTGGVSQPQHF	TGCAGCGTTCAAACAGGGGGAGTTAGTCAGCCCCAGCATTTT
TRBJ1-1	TRBD1	TRBV7-8	.	CASSLTGTGGFTEAFF	TGTGCCAGCAGCTTAACGGGGACAGGGGGCTTCACTGAAGCTTTCTTT
TRBJ1-5	.	TRBV2	.	CASSGGREGNQPQHF	TGTGCCAGCAGTGGGGGCAGGGAGGGCAATCAGCCCCAGCATTTT
TRBJ1-2	TRBD1	TRBV19	many	CASSRDRTYGYTF	TGTGCCAGTAGTAGGGACAGGACCTATGGCTACACCTTC
TRBJ2-7	.	TRBV9	few	CASSEGLPSYEQYF	TGTGCCAGCAGCGAGGGACTCCCCTCCTACGAGCAGTACTTC
TRBJ2-5	.	TRBV5-1	few	CASSHTSSGETQYF	TGCGCCAGCAGCCACACTAGTTCTGGAGAGACCCAGTACTTC
TRBJ1-2	TRBD1	TRBV19	.	CASNPLEQGVYGYTF	TGTGCCAGTAACCCTTTGGAGCAGGGGGTTTATGGCTACACCTTC
TRBJ1-1	.	TRBV6-5	.	CASSANTEAFF	TGTGCCAGCAGTGCCAACACTGAAGCTTTCTTT
TRBJ1-2	.	TRBV30	.	CAWSTGSGYTF	TGTGCCTGGAGTACAGGGAGTGGCTACACCTTC